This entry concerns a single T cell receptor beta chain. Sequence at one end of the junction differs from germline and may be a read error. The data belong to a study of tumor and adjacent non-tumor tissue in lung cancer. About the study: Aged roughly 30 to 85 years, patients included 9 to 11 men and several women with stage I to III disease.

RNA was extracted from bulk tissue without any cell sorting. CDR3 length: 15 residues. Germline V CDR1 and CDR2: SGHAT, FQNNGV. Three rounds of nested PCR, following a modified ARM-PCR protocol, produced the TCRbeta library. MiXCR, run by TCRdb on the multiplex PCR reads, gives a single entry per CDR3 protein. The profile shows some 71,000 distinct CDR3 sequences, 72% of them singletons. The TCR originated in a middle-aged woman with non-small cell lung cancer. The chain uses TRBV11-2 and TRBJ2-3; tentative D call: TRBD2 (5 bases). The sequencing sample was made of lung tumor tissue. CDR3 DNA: TGTACCAGCAACTCTGAGCGGATAGACACAGTTATGCAGTATTTT. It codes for CTSNSERIDTVMQYF.